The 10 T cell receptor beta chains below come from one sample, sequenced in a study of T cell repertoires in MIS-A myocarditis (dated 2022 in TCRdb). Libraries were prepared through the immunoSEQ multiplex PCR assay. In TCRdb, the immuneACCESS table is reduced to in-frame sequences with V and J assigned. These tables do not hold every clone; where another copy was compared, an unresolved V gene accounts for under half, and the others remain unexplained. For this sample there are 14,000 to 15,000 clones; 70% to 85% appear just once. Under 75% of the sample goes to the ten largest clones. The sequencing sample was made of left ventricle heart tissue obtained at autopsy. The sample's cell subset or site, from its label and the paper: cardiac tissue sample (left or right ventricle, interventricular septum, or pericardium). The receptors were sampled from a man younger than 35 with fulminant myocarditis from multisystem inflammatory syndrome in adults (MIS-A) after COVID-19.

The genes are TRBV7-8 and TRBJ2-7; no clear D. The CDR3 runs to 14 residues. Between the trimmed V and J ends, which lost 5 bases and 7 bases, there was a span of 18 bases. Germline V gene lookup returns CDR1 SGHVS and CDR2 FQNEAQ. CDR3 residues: CASSPGRVKVEQYF. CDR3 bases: TGTGCCAGCAGCCCGGGTAGGGTAAAGGTTGAGCAGTACTTC.

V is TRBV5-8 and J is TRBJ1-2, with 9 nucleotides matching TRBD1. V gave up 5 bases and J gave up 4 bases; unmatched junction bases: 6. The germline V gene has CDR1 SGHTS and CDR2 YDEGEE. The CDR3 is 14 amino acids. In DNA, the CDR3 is TGTGCCAGCAGAACGGACAGGGGCCGCTATGGCTACACCTTC. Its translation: CASRTDRGRYGYTF. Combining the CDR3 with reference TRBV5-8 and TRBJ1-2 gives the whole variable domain EAGVTQSPTHLIKTRGQQATLRCSPISGHTSVYWYQQALGLGLQFLLWYDEGEERNRGNFPPRFSGRQFPNYSSELNVNALELEDSALYLCASRTDRGRYGYTFGSGTRLTVV.

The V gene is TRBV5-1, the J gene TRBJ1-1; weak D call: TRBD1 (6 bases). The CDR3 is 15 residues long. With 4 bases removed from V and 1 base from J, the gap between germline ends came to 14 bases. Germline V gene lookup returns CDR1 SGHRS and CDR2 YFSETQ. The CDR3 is CASSLLQGPNTEAFF. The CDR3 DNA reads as TGCGCCAGCAGCCTCCTACAGGGCCCGAACACTGAAGCTTTCTTT.

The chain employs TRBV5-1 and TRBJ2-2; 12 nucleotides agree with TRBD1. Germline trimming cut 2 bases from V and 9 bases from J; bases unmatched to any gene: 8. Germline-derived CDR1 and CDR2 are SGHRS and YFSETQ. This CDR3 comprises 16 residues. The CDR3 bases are TGCGCCAGCAGCTTCCAGCCGGGACAGGGGGCGTGGGAGCTGTTTTTT. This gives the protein CASSFQPGQGAWELFF.

The CDR3 sequence is CASSSGGRGDNSPLHF. The CDR3 DNA sequence: TGTGCCAGCAGTTCAGGGGGCAGGGGGGATAATTCACCCCTCCACTTT. The chain couples TRBV6-6 to TRBJ1-6; 8 bases are shared with TRBD1. Germline CDR1 and CDR2: MNHNY and SVGAGI (reference sequence). The CDR3 loop spans 16 amino acids. The junction had 7 bases not matched to a gene; V was cut back by 4 bases and J by 5 bases.

CDR3 in DNA: TGTGCCAGCAGCCGTAGACAGAATTCCTATGGCTACACCTTC. This gives the protein CASSRRQNSYGYTF. J is TRBJ1-2 and V is TRBV6-5; TRBD1 might be the D (5 bases). This CDR3 spans 14 amino acids. Germline V CDR1 and CDR2: MNHEY, SVGAGI. Trimming shortened V by 6 bases and J by 4 bases, and 15 bases separated the two germline ends.

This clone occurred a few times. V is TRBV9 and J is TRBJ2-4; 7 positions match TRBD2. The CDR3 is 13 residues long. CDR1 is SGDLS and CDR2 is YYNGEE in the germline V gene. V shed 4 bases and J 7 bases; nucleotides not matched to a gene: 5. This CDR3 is CASSLGRENIQYF. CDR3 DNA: TGTGCCAGCAGCTTAGGGAGGGAGAACATTCAGTACTTC.

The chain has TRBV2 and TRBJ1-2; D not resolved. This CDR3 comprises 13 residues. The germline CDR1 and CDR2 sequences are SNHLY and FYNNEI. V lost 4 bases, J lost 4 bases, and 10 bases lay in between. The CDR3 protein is CASSGGRGYGYTF. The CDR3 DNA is TGTGCCAGCAGTGGAGGACGGGGCTATGGCTACACCTTC.

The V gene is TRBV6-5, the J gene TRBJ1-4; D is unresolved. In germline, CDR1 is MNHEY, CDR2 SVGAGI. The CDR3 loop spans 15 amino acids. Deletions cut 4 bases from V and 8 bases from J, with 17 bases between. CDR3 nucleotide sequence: TGTGCCAGCAGTTTGACCCAAGTGGAGGGAGAAAAACTGTTTTTT. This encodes CASSLTQVEGEKLFF.

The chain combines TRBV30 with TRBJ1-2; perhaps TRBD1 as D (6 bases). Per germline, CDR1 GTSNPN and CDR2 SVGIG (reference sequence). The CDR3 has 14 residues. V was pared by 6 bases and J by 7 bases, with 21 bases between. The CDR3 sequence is CACGVPREGGGYTF. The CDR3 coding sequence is TGTGCCTGTGGGGTGCCTCGGGAGGGGGGTGGCTACACCTTC. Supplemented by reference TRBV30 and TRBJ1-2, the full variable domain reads SQTIHQWPATLVQPVGSPLSLECTVEGTSNPNLYWYRQAAGRGLQLLFYSVGIGQISSEVPQNLSASRPQDRQFILSSKKLLLSDSGFYLCACGVPREGGGYTFGSGTRLTVV.